The 29 T cell receptor beta chains listed next were all sequenced from one sample in a study of cytomegalovirus exposure and HLA in healthy donors. PCR amplification relied on 60 Vbeta primers (plus 13 Jbeta primers). Here immunoSEQ multiplex PCR was the method, and the copy in TCRdb shows in-frame clones only, minus some. The sample records approximately 78,000 clones, 65% to 70% being singletons. Sequencing was done on a sample of PBMCs. These receptors all stem from a man aged 35 to 55 in good health and CMV-seropositive.

The chain uses TRBV5-6 and TRBJ2-1; 9 nucleotides match TRBD2. Looked up from germline, CDR1 is SGHDT and CDR2 is YYEEEE. V lost 4 bases and J lost 7; bases outside the gene matches: 3. CDR3 length equals 13 residues. Here the CDR3 DNA reads TGTGCCAGCAGCGGGACTAGCATTAATGAGCAGTTCTTC. The encoded protein is CASSGTSINEQFF.

The chain couples TRBV7-8 to TRBJ2-5; D call uncertain. The V gene's germline CDR1 is SGHVS and CDR2 FQNEAQ. The CDR3 consists of 13 residues. V lost 2 bases, J lost 2 bases, and 6 bases lay in between. CDR3 sequence reads: CASSLIQQETQYF. The CDR3 DNA follows: TGTGCCAGCAGCTTAATTCAGCAAGAGACCCAGTACTTC.

CDR3 in amino acids: CASSLQGDTEAFF. CDR3 in DNA: TGCGCCAGCAGTCTACAGGGGGACACTGAAGCTTTCTTT. The V and J genes are TRBV10-2 and TRBJ1-1; 8 bases are shared with TRBD1. J gave up 3 bases and V 5 bases, and 2 bases lay outside the gene matches. The CDR3 has 13 amino acids. Germline V gene sequence: CDR1 WSHSY, CDR2 SAAADI.

J is TRBJ2-5 and V is TRBV6-1; 7 bases line up with TRBD1. The CDR3 has 16 residues. J was trimmed by 5 bases and V by 2 bases; bases with no gene match: 11. Per germline, CDR1 MNHNS and CDR2 SASEGT. CDR3 amino acids: CASSEPLLDRAETQYF. The DNA for the CDR3 is TGTGCCAGCAGTGAACCCCTTTTAGACAGGGCGGAGACCCAGTACTTC.

The chain has TRBV6-5 and TRBJ1-2, with D perhaps TRBD1 (5 bases). This CDR3 is built from 13 residues. Trimming pared 6 bases from V and 2 bases from J, leaving 10 bases between. Germline values: CDR1 MNHEY, CDR2 SVGAGI. The CDR3 reads CASSRRQNYGYTF. For the CDR3, the DNA is TGTGCCAGCAGCCGCCGACAGAACTATGGCTACACCTTC.

V is TRBV11-3 and J is TRBJ2-3; 8 nucleotides agree with TRBD2. Germline V gene data show CDR1 as SGHNT and CDR2 as YENEEA. V gave up 5 bases and J gave up 6 bases; unmatched junction bases: 22. CDR3 size: 19 residues. CDR3 residues: CASSPKGLAGAQGSDTQYF. CDR3 bases: TGTGCCAGCAGCCCAAAGGGGCTAGCGGGCGCTCAGGGCAGCGATACGCAGTATTTT.

This clone was seen a few times. The rearrangement links TRBV7-9 to TRBJ1-2; 8 bases map to TRBD1. With 3 bases clipped from V and 1 base from J, the junction kept 4 bases outside the gene matches. The CDR3 spans 15 residues. Germline V gene sequence: CDR1 SEHNR, CDR2 FQNEAQ (reference sequence). This CDR3 reads CASSFSTGVNYGYTF. The CDR3 region has the DNA TGTGCCAGCAGCTTCTCGACAGGGGTTAACTATGGCTACACCTTC.

The chain is built from TRBV9 and TRBJ1-1; the D gene is possibly TRBD1 (5 bases). V lost 7 bases to trimming and J lost 1 base, with 8 bases between them. Germline values: CDR1 SGDLS, CDR2 YYNGEE. This CDR3 comprises 12 residues. The CDR3 here is CASGGGNTEAFF. The DNA for the CDR3 is TGTGCCAGCGGGGGGGGGAACACTGAAGCTTTCTTT.

As to this clone: The sample has other DNA sequences that encode this CDR3 too. Written as DNA, the CDR3 is TGTGCCTGGAGTTCCTCCTCAGGGGGCAGATCCCCCCTCCACTTT. Its translation: CAWSSSSGGRSPLHF. The V and J genes are TRBV30 and TRBJ1-6; 8 bases agree with TRBD1. From germline, CDR1 is GTSNPN and CDR2 SVGIG (reference sequence). This CDR3 is built from 15 residues. V was clipped by 2 bases and J by 13 bases; unmatched bases: 13. Full variable domain (outside the CDR3, taken from reference TRBV30 and TRBJ1-6): SQTIHQWPATLVQPVGSPLSLECTVEGTSNPNLYWYRQAAGRGLQLLFYSVGIGQISSEVPQNLSASRPQDRQFILSSKKLLLSDSGFYLCAWSSSSGGRSPLHFGNGTRLTVT.

Concerning this clone: This same CDR3 is encoded by further DNA sequences in the sample. The chain couples TRBV4-2 to TRBJ1-6; D is uncertain. CDR1 and CDR2 from the germline V gene are LGHNA and YNFKEQ. This CDR3 has 16 amino acids. Trimming removed 4 bases from V and 0 bases from J, with 10 bases in between. The CDR3 sequence: CASSLQLSSYNSPLHF. The CDR3 bases are TGTGCCAGCAGCCTACAACTAAGCTCCTATAATTCACCCCTCCACTTT.

V gene TRBV11-3 combines with J gene TRBJ2-5, with D perhaps matching TRBD2 (6 bases). This CDR3 comprises 14 residues. With 5 bases removed from V and 6 bases from J, the gap between germline ends came to 16 bases. CDR1 is SGHNT, CDR2 YENEEA, per germline. In nucleotides, the CDR3 is TGTGCCAGCAGCGCTCGGGACTCCGAGAAGACCCAGTACTTC. Protein sequence: CASSARDSEKTQYF. Full variable domain (outside the CDR3, taken from reference TRBV11-3 and TRBJ2-5): EAGVVQSPRYKIIEKKQPVAFWCNPISGHNTLYWYLQNLGQGPELLIRYENEEAVDDSQLPKDRFSAERLKGVDSTLKIQPAELGDSAVYLCASSARDSEKTQYFGPGTRLLVL.

The chain employs TRBV7-8 and TRBJ2-4, with unresolved D. The CDR3 spans 17 residues. Germline V gene lookup returns CDR1 SGHVS and CDR2 FQNEAQ. The germline V and J ends were trimmed by 2 bases and 2 bases, with 16 bases remaining between them. Written as DNA, the CDR3 is TGTGCCAGCAGCTTACGGTCGATTTATACCTCCAAAAACATTCAGTACTTC. It specifies CASSLRSIYTSKNIQYF. Full variable domain (rest looked up from reference TRBV7-8 and TRBJ2-4): GAGVSQSPRYKVAKRGQDVALRCDPISGHVSLFWYQQALGQGPEFLTYFQNEAQLDKSGLPSDRFFAERPEGSVSTLKIQRTQQEDSAVYLCASSLRSIYTSKNIQYFGAGTRLSVL.

This rearrangement joins TRBV5-1 to TRBJ1-2, with no clear D. The CDR3 contains 16 residues. Germline CDR1 and CDR2: SGHRS and YFSETQ. V lost 4 bases and J 0 bases, leaving 16 bases between the germline ends. Written as DNA, the CDR3 is TGCGCCAGCAGCCGCTGGTTTGTGGAGACTAACTATGGCTACACCTTC. Protein sequence: CASSRWFVETNYGYTF.

CDR3 DNA sequence: TGTGCCATCACCGACGGAACAGGGGGATACGAGCAGTACTTC. The encoded protein is CAITDGTGGYEQYF. The chain employs TRBV10-3 and TRBJ2-5; TRBD1 agrees at 8 bases. The last part of the DNA fits TRBJ2-7 better; the J call may be wrong. Germline CDR1 is ENHRY and CDR2 is SYGVKD. This CDR3 contains 14 residues.

This chain connects TRBV6-5 to TRBJ1-2, with a weak D call TRBD1 (5 bases). The germline V gene has CDR1 MNHEY and CDR2 SVGAGI. V was pared by 0 bases and J by 5 bases, with 16 bases between. The CDR3 sequence is 16 residues long. CDR3 in amino acids: CASSYSIASTGYGYTF. The CDR3 DNA is TGTGCCAGCAGTTACTCGATAGCAAGCACAGGATATGGCTACACCTTC.

The J gene is TRBJ1-2, the V gene TRBV5-1, with 10 bases aligning to TRBD1. The V gene end was trimmed by 6 bases and the J gene end by 4 bases; junction bases not matched to a gene: 6. CDR1 is SGHRS and CDR2 is YFSETQ in the germline V gene. The CDR3 is 14 residues long. In nucleotides, the CDR3 is TGCGCCAGCACAACCGGGACAGGGGCCTATGGCTACACCTTC. Its protein is CASTTGTGAYGYTF.

This chain joins TRBV7-9 and TRBJ2-3, with D tentatively TRBD2 (5 bases). The length of the CDR3 is 13 residues. The germline V gene has CDR1 SEHNR and CDR2 FQNEAQ (reference sequence). V was trimmed by 3 bases and J by 5 bases, leaving 9 bases between them. The CDR3 sequence is CASSFSGEDTQYF. DNA of the CDR3: TGTGCCAGCAGCTTTTCCGGGGAAGATACGCAGTATTTT. Based on the CDR3 plus reference TRBV7-9 and TRBJ2-3, the full variable domain is DTGVSQNPRHKITKRGQNVTFRCDPISEHNRLYWYRQTLGQGPEFLTYFQNEAQLEKSRLLSDRFSAERPKGSFSTLEIQRTEQGDSAMYLCASSFSGEDTQYFGPGTRLTVL.

The chain carries TRBV7-2 and TRBJ1-2; D uncertain. V was shortened by 0 bases and J by 5 bases, with 16 bases between the two germline ends. CDR3 length: 16 amino acids. Germline-derived CDR1 and CDR2 are SGHTA and FQGNSA. The CDR3 loop is CASSLAEASNGYGYTF. Here the CDR3 DNA reads TGTGCCAGCAGCTTAGCCGAGGCCTCAAATGGGTATGGCTACACCTTC.

The gene calls are TRBV4-3 and TRBJ1-3, with 7 bases that match TRBD1. Per the germline V gene, CDR1 is LGHNA and CDR2 is YSLEER. V shed 5 bases and J 3 bases; nucleotides not matched to a gene: 16. The CDR3 contains 18 residues. The CDR3 is CASSKVVDRDGFGNTIYF. DNA of the CDR3: TGCGCCAGCAGCAAAGTAGTCGACAGGGACGGATTTGGAAACACCATATATTTT.

The V gene is TRBV7-2, the J gene TRBJ2-7; tentatively, D is TRBD1 (6 bases). The CDR3 contains 13 residues. CDR1 and CDR2 (germline): SGHTA, FQGNSA. The V end lost 5 bases, the J end lost 2 bases, and 10 bases lay between the germline ends. CDR3 region: CASSRGGTYEQYF. Written as DNA, the CDR3 is TGTGCCAGCAGCCGAGGGGGAACCTACGAGCAGTACTTC.

V usage is TRBV4-1 and J usage is TRBJ2-1; 9 nucleotides line up with TRBD2. CDR1 is MGHRA, CDR2 YSYEKL, per germline. This CDR3 contains 17 residues. V gave up 4 bases and J gave up 7 bases; unmatched junction bases: 14. This CDR3 reads CASSRGGLAGLGNEQFF. For the CDR3, the DNA is TGCGCCAGCAGCCGCGGGGGTCTAGCGGGGCTTGGGAATGAGCAGTTCTTC.

This CDR3 reads CASIGHKNTEAFF. The CDR3 nucleotides are TGTGCCAGCATCGGACATAAGAACACTGAAGCTTTCTTT. V and J are TRBV28 and TRBJ1-1, with D possibly being TRBD1 (5 bases). The ends were cut back, 7 bases at V and 1 base at J, with 10 bases in the middle. Germline V lookup: CDR1 MDHEN, CDR2 SYDVKM. CDR3 length: 13 amino acids.

The chain employs TRBV7-9 and TRBJ2-1; tentative D call: TRBD1 (5 bases). CDR1 and CDR2 (germline): SEHNR, FQNEAQ (reference sequence). V was clipped by 5 bases and J by 1 base, with 15 bases between them. CDR3 length: 16 amino acids. The CDR3 DNA sequence: TGTGCCAGCAGCCCCACGGACACCTTGTCCTACAATGAGCAGTTCTTC. Amino acids: CASSPTDTLSYNEQFF.

The V gene is TRBV10-3, the J gene TRBJ1-1; D might be TRBD1 (5 bases). Germline V lookup: CDR1 ENHRY, CDR2 SYGVKD. The V and J ends lost 2 bases and 3 bases respectively, with 10 bases between them. The CDR3 covers 14 residues. As DNA, the CDR3 is TGTGCCATCAGTGAGAGGGGTGGGTACACTGAAGCTTTCTTT. It encodes CAISERGGYTEAFF.

This clone was detected once. The rearrangement joins TRBV18 to TRBJ1-4, with D perhaps matching TRBD1 (5 bases). Germline V gives CDR1 KGHSH, CDR2 LQKENI. V dropped 2 bases and J dropped 0 bases, with 10 bases sitting between them. This CDR3 is built from 16 residues. CDR3 DNA: TGTGCCAGCTCACCAGGGGCACCTACAACTAATGAAAAACTGTTTTTT. This translates into CASSPGAPTTNEKLFF.

The chain has TRBV19 and TRBJ2-6; D is undetermined. The CDR3 length is 17 residues. Germline CDR1 reads LNHDA; CDR2 reads SQIVND (reference sequence). The V gene lost 7 bases and the J gene lost 0 bases, with 16 bases spanning the gap. CDR3 DNA: TGTGCCAGTATAAACACACGACATAGCTCTGGGGCCAACGTCCTGACTTTC. Its protein product is CASINTRHSSGANVLTF.

This clone was detected only a few times. The chain is built from TRBV20-1 and TRBJ1-4; D is unresolved. CDR1 DFQATT and CDR2 SNEGSKA come from the germline V gene (reference sequence). The V gene lost 5 bases and the J gene lost 7 bases, with 8 bases spanning the gap. The CDR3 contains 11 residues. The DNA of the CDR3 is TGCAGTGCTGGCCGCTCTGAAAAACTGTTTTTT. Protein sequence: CSAGRSEKLFF.

The V gene is TRBV5-1, the J gene TRBJ1-6; 10 bases are a match to TRBD1. This CDR3 has 14 residues. Germline lookup yields CDR1 SGHRS and CDR2 YFSETQ. The V gene end was trimmed by 4 bases and the J gene end by 9 bases; junction bases not matched to a gene: 4. Written as DNA, the CDR3 is TGCGCCAGCAGCCCGGGGACAGGGGCTTCACCCCTCCACTTT. Residues: CASSPGTGASPLHF.

DNA of the CDR3: TGTGCTAGTGGTTTGGCAATTAGGGGGCGAGTTCAGGAAAAACTGTTTTTT. Protein sequence: CASGLAIRGRVQEKLFF. The genes are TRBV12-5 and TRBJ1-4, with 7 bases matching TRBD1. The J segment lost 8 bases and the V segment lost 1 base, leaving 13 bases of the junction unmatched. Germline CDR1 reads LGHNT; CDR2 reads FRNRAP. The CDR3 is 17 amino acids.